This T cell receptor beta chain was sequenced in a study of blood T cells in healthy people across ages. The study, taken as a whole, reports: Roughly linear declines in TCR beta diversity per million T cells occurred with age. Conclusively comparing naive with antigen-experienced cells was impossible with unsorted PBMCs.

This CDR3 has 14 residues. Trimming stripped 5 bases from V and 3 bases from J, with 13 bases between. The V gene's germline CDR1 is SGHAT and CDR2 FQNNGV. As regards this clonotype: The antigen remains unidentified.

The extraction recovered at least 6 micrograms of total RNA per sample. PCR was performed a second time for roughly 7 to 12 cycles using a sample-barcoded 5' primer and a J-beta primer mix. Each single sample gave us at least 2.5 million CDR3-containing paired-end reads. TCRdb redid the calling of the 5' RACE reads with MiXCR, one entry per CDR3 protein. The sample lists fewer than 1.5 million distinct CDR3 sequences, 42% seen once, with around 8% in the top ten. J is TRBJ1-1 and V is TRBV11-2; D is perhaps TRBD1 (6 bases). Sequencing input: blood. This receptor was identified in a young woman in good health. The CDR3 region has the DNA TGTGCCAGCAGCCAAGCAGGGGCTTACACTGAAGCTTTCTTT. Its protein product is CASSQAGAYTEAFF. Complete variable domain (other parts from reference TRBV11-2 and TRBJ1-1): EAGVAQSPRYKIIEKRQSVAFWCNPISGHATLYWYQQILGQGPKLLIQFQNNGVVDDSQLPKDRFSAERLKGVDSTLKIQPAKLEDSAVYLCASSQAGAYTEAFFGQGTRLTVV.